The T cell receptor beta chain described here comes from a study of T cell clones after liver transplantation. Study-level information: At least one year of complete immunosuppression withdrawal without enzymes over twice normal defined tolerance. Samples came pre-transplant, pre-randomization before withdrawal, and post-randomization after withdrawal ended.

TCRdb keeps only in-frame clones here, not all; method: immunoSEQ multiplex PCR. The sample records under 90,000 clones, 80% being singletons. With 5 bases removed from V and 1 base from J, the gap between germline ends came to 18 bases. There are 17 residues in the CDR3. The germline V gene has CDR1 SGHVS and CDR2 FQNEAQ. Sequences were derived from CD4+ T cells from blood, sampled before liver transplant. The rearrangement uses TRBV7-8 and TRBJ2-1; the D gene is possibly TRBD2 (7 bases). The receptor was isolated from a human donor who received a liver transplant. CDR3 sequence: CASSLGGAGASYNEQFF. For the CDR3, the DNA is TGTGCCAGCAGCCTGGGGGGGGCGGGAGCGTCCTACAATGAGCAGTTCTTC.